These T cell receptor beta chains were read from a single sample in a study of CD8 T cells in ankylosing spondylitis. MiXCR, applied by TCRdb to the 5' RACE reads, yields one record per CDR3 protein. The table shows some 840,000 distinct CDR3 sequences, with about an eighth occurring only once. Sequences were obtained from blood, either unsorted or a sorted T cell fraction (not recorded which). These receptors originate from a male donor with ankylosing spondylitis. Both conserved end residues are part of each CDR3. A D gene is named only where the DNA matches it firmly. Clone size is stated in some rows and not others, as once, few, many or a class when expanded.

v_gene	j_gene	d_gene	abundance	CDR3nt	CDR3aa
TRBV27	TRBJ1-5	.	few	TGTGCCAGCAGCCAATTTGGGGCAGGGAGTAGCAATCAGCCCCAGCATTTT	CASSQFGAGSSNQPQHF
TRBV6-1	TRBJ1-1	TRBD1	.	TGTGCCAGCAGTGACCAGGGGGATGGGACTGAAGCTTTCTTT	CASSDQGDGTEAFF
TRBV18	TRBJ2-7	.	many	TGTGCCAGCTCACCCAATCAATTCCAGATATACGAGCAGTACTTC	CASSPNQFQIYEQYF
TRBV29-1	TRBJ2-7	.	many	TGCAGCGTTAAGTCCTCCTACGAGCAGTACTTC	CSVKSSYEQYF
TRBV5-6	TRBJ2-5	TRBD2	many	TGTGCCAGCAGCACCTTAGCGGGAGTTGAGACCCAGTACTTC	CASSTLAGVETQYF
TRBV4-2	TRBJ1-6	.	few	TGTGCCAGCAGCCAAGCGTCGGGGGCTTACAATTCACCCCTCCACTTT	CASSQASGAYNSPLHF
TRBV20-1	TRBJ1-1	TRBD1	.	TGCAGTGCTAGCCGACAGGGGGCGACTGAAGCTTTCTTT	CSASRQGATEAFF
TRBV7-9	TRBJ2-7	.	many	TGTGCCAGCAGCTTATACAGTGGGGGGTACGAGCAGTACTTC	CASSLYSGGYEQYF
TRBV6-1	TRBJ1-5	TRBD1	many	TGTGCCAGCAGTAGGGACAGATACAATCAGCCCCAGCATTTT	CASSRDRYNQPQHF
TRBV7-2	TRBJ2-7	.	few	TGTGCCAGCAGCACCTGGGGGACTTTCGCCTACGAGCAGTACTTC	CASSTWGTFAYEQYF
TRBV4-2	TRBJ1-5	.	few	TGTGCCAGCAGCGGGTCAGCAAATTATCAGCCCCAGCATTTT	CASSGSANYQPQHF
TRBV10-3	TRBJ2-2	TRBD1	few	TGTGCCATCCAAATGGGACAGGGGCTCCCAAGACCGAACACCGGGGAGCTGTTTTTT	CAIQMGQGLPRPNTGELFF
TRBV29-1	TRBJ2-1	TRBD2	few	TGCAGCGTTGATTCTTCTAGCGGGAGGGCCGGAGACAATGAGCAGTTCTTC	CSVDSSSGRAGDNEQFF
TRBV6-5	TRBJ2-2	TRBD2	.	TGTGCCAGCAGTTACGAGGCGGGAGACGGCACCGGGGAGCTGTTTTTT	CASSYEAGDGTGELFF
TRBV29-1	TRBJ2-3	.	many	TGCAGCGTTGTGACCTGGTCACTAGCAGAAACAGATACGCAGTATTTT	CSVVTWSLAETDTQYF
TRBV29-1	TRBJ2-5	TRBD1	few	TGCAGCGTGACGACAGGGGGTATTCAGTACTTC	CSVTTGGIQYF
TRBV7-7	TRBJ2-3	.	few	TGTGCTAGCAGCCCTATAGCGGCCGGCGCAGATACGCAGTATTTT	CASSPIAAGADTQYF
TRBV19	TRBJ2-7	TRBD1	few	TGTGCCAGTAAGGGACAGGGGGGTTACGAGCAGTACTTC	CASKGQGGYEQYF
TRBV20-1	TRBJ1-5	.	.	TGCAGTGCTAGAGTCACTAGCAATCAGCCCCAGCATTTT	CSARVTSNQPQHF
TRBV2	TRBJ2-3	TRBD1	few	TGTGCCAGCAGGGAGACAGGGGCGACCGATACGCAGTATTTT	CASRETGATDTQYF
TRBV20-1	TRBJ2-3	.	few	TGCAGTGCTAGAAGGTCTAGCTCCCCAGATACGCAGTATTTT	CSARRSSSPDTQYF
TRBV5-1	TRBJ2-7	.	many	TGCGCCAGCAGCTTGGCCGAGGCGGGGAGCTCCTACGAGCAGTACTTC	CASSLAEAGSSYEQYF